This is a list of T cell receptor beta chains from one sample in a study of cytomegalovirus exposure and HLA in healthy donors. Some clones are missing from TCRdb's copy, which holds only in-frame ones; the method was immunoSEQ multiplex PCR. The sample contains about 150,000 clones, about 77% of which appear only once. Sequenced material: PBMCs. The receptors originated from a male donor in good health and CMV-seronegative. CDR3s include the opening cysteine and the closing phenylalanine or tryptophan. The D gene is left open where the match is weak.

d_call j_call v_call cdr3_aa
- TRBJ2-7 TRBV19 CASSSRTGRDEQYF
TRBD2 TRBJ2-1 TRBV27 CASSWTGGNEQFF
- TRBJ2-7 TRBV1 CTSSQQAGGSYEQYF
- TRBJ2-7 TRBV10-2 CASSESPQAREQYF
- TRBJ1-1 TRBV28 CASTAPRPNTEAFF
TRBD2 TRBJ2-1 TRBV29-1 CSGNSGSKNEQFF
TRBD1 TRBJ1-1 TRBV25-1 CASTRTGRNTEAFF
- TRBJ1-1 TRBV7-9 CASSFKGDISGTEAFF
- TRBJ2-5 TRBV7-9 CASSRLMGAETQYF
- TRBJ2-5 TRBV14 CASSQDLSLPQETQYF
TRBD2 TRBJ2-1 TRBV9 CASSASGGAWEQFF
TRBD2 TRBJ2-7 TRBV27 CASSLFLAGGPREQYF
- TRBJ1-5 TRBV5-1 CASSLSSGNQPQHF
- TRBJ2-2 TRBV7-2 CASTPQRIGTGELFF
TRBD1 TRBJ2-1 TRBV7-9 CSSSLGDRAHYNEQFF
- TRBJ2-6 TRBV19 CASSMEGADAFSGANVLTF
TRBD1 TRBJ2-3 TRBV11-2 CASSLTLLRGRTDTQYF
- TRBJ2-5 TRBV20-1 CSASSEETQYF
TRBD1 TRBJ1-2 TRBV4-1 CASSQAGQGLYGYTF
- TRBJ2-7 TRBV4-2 CASSQEGSGSPYEQYF
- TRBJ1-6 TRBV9 CASSPWGGSVGSYNSPLHF
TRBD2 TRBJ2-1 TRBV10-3 CAIRVAGGNSLYNEQFF
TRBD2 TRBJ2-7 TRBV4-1 CASSQLRESGYEQYF
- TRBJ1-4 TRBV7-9 CASRSTGEKLFF
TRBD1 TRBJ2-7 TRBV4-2 CASSHETGGAYNEQYF
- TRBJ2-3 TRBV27 CASSYQPGWGRTDTQYF
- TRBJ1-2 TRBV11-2 CASSPRHDGYTF
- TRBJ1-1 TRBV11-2 CASSSPTPGGAIANTEAFF
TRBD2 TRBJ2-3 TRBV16 CASSQRQGLTDPQYF
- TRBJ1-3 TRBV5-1 CASTEGAISGNTIYF
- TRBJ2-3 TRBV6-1 CASAPSATDTQYF
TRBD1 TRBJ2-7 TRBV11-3 CASSFGTGHEQYF
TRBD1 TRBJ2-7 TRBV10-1 CASSESPGQGDYEQYF
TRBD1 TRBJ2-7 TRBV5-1 CASSAPDRASYEQYF
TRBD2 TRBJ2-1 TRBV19 CASRSGGGSREQFF
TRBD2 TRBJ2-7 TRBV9 CASSVGGGHGEQYF
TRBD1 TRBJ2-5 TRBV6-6 CASSQIPGQGRETQYF
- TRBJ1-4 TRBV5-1 CASSFGAANEKLFF
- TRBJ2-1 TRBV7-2 CASSLNAGGWGQFF
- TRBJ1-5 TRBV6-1 CASSEGGGNQPQHF
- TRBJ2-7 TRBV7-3 CASSSPPTGSACEQYF
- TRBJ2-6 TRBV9 CASSEQVLSGANVLTF
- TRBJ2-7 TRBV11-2 CASSLDGQGWYEQYF
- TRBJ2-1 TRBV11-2 CASSLGRRPNEQFF
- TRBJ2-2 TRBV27 CASSYRTGELFF
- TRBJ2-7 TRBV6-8 CASMAPTGAGRKAYEQYF
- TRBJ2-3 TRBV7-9 CASSLTPADTQYF
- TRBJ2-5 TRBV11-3 CASTNIGGRETQYF
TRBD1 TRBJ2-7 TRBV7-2 CASRLGTGGSSYEQYF
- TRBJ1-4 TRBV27 CASSLSPGANNEKLFF
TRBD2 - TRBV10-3 CAISESGGSGTYEQYF
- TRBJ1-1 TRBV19 CASTETGLSGTEAFF
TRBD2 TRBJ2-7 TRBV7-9 CASSPRLAGNYEQYF
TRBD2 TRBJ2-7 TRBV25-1 CASSDGPSGRIAYEQYF
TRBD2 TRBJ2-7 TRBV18 CASSRTSGGASYEQYF